This entry concerns a single T cell receptor (beta chain). Its recognized antigen is unknown. Qualities for individual bases were not recorded, and no much larger clone is one base off. What this sample's time point label stands for: around 29 days on oral tofacitinib. The label giving this sample's treatment or condition can be read as: oral pan-JAK inhibitor, 5-10 mg twice daily. Peripheral blood and lesional scalp punch biopsies were obtained from patients with alopecia areata. PBMCs were separated by density centrifugation and stained for CD3, CD4 and CD8, after which CD4+ and CD8+ T cells were sorted on a FACSAria. Receptor amplification or capture employed the immunoSEQ multiplex PCR assay. For TCR sequencing, RNA was extracted from every sample and reverse transcribed into cDNA to serve as template. First-strand cDNA was synthesized using SuperScript III with a 2:1 mix of oligo-dT and random hexamers. A synthetic immune receptor repertoire was used to measure amplification bias, and any remaining bias was corrected computationally. Turning to the authors' computational methods: Raw reads were preprocessed for error removal, and CDR3 was defined according to IMGT conventions as running from the conserved cysteine to phenylalanine. Clonality was computed as 1 minus the Shannon entropy, with the entropy normalized by log2 of the number of productive unique TCRs. Scalp TCRbeta sequences were cross-referenced with sorted blood CD4 and CD8 repertoires so that the CD4 or CD8 identity of scalp clones could be inferred. TCRdb's version of the immuneACCESS table is confined to in-frame rearrangements and falls short of the full clone set. An unresolved V gene accounts for under half of the shortfall where checked; the remainder is of unknown origin. That table furnishes V, J and clone size, whereas the DNA furnished D and trimming. For this sample the table gives fewer than 250,000 clones, of which about three fifths were detected only once. Jointly, the top ten make up roughly 0.67% of the sample.

The data were taken from a study of CD8+ T cells in alopecia areata (dated 2018 in TCRdb). Regarding the complete study: The treated patients, all with moderate-to-severe alopecia areata, were enrolled in an open-label pilot trial of oral tofacitinib given at 5 to 10 mg twice daily. Patients stayed on tofacitinib for 6 to 18 months and then had 6 months of follow-up off drug so that delayed response and recurrence could be assessed. In treated patients, disease severity was measured using the SALT score, which gives the percentage of scalp surface area affected. The study used high-throughput TCRbeta sequencing to examine T cell clonal expansion in alopecia areata, in both the C3H/HeJ mouse model and human patients. On the human side, TCRbeta sequencing was run on scalp tissue and on sorted CD4+ and CD8+ peripheral blood T cells from healthy controls and from alopecia areata patients with either patchy or totalis/universalis disease. Biopsies were taken from tofacitinib-treated patients at baseline and again at 4 and 24 weeks into treatment, and several of those patients also had a later scalp biopsy. Scalp clonality was compared among normal scalp (n=4), patchy alopecia areata scalp (n=8), and alopecia totalis/universalis scalp (n=8). The RNA source kit depended on sample type: the PAXgene miRNA kit for fixed scalp, the miRNeasy kit for PBMCs, and the RNeasy kit for mouse skin. TCRbeta CDR3 regions were amplified by immunoSEQ multiplex PCR with 35 Vbeta forward and 13 Jbeta reverse primers. Broad study findings and their caveats: Many expanded lesional clones persisted in scalp and blood during tofacitinib treatment, which may partly explain relapse after stopping treatment. The treated cohort was small, with a single nonresponder, so links between baseline CD8+ expansion and response need larger studies. Scalp clonality and the number of expanded CD8+ clones among the top 100 scalp clones were significantly decreased by tofacitinib. TCR sequences shared between patients were less clear than in mice, possibly partly because of HLA diversity in the patient population. Lesional scalp, especially in alopecia totalis/universalis, showed higher clonality and more expanded CD8+ clones than normal scalp, suggesting antigenic drive. Unlike mouse skin, which is dominated by gammadelta T cells, normal human skin has resident alphabeta T cells that are also sequenced, and this complicates analysis of the scalp TCR repertoire.

Trimming costs V 3 bases and J 5 bases, and their ends lie 7 bases apart. Inclusive of the bounding cysteine and phenylalanine, the CDR3 is 13 residues long. The sequence is cut down to CDR3 DNA, 39 bases in frame from base 1. CDR1 and CDR2, per the germline V gene, are MGHDK and SYGVNS. Sequencing used CD4+ T cells sorted from blood, obtained at week 4, from a patient treated with tofacitinib. The TCR was taken from a human donor with alopecia areata. In this chain, TRBV25-1 is recombined with TRBJ2-2; the D gene is perhaps TRBD1, from 5 matching bases. The CDR3 reads as follows: CASSDRATGELFF. The nucleotides are TGTGCCAGCAGTGACAGGGCTACCGGGGAGCTGTTTTTT.